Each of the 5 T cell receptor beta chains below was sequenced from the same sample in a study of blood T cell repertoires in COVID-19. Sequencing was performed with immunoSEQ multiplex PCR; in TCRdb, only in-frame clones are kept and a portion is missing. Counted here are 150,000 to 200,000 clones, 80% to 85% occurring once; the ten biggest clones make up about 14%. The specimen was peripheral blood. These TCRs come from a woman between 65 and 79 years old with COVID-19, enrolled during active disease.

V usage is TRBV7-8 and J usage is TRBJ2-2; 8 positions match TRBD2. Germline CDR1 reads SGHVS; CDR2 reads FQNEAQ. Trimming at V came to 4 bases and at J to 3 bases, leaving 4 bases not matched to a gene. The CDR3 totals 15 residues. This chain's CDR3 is CASSWRRGDTGELFF. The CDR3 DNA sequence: TGTGCCAGCAGCTGGAGGCGGGGGGACACCGGGGAGCTGTTTTTT. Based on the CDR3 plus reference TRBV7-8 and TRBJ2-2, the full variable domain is GAGVSQSPRYKVAKRGQDVALRCDPISGHVSLFWYQQALGQGPEFLTYFQNEAQLDKSGLPSDRFFAERPEGSVSTLKIQRTQQEDSAVYLCASSWRRGDTGELFFGEGSRLTVL.

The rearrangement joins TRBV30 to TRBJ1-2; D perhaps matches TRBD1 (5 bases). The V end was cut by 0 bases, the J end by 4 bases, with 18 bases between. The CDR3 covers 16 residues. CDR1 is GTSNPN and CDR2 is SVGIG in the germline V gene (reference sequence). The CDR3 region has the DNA TGTGCCTGGAGTGTACTTTTCACAGGAGCCTCCTATGGCTACACCTTC. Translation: CAWSVLFTGASYGYTF.

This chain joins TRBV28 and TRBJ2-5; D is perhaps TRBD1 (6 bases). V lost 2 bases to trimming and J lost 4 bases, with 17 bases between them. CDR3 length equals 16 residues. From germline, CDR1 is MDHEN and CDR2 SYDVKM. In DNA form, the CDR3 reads TGTGCCAGCAGTTTAACCGGGACATCGAGGCCAGAGACCCAGTACTTC. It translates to CASSLTGTSRPETQYF.

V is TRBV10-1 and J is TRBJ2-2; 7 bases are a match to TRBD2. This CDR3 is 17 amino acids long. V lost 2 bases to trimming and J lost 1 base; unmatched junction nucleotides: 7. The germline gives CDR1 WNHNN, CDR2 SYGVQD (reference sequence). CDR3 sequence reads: CASSEKGRGENTGELFF. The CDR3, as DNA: TGCGCCAGCAGTGAGAAAGGTCGGGGGGAGAACACCGGGGAGCTGTTTTTT.

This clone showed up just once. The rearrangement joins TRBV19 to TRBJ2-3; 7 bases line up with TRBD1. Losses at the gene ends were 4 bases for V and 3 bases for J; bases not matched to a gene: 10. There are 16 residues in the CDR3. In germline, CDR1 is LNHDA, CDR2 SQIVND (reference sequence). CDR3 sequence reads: CASSKITTGSTDTQYF. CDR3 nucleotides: TGTGCCAGTAGTAAAATCACGACAGGGAGTACAGATACGCAGTATTTT.